This T cell receptor (beta chain) was observed in a study of T cell responses to AZD1222 COVID-19 vaccine. Study-level points and caveats: Mostly white British, mostly female donors; authors suggested clonal diversity may be underestimated.

In the case of this clone: Its cognate antigen is unknown.

The method was immunoSEQ multiplex PCR; TCRdb's version includes in-frame clones alone and lacks a portion of them. The repertoire holds more than 150,000 clones, with 85% to 95% as singletons. CDR1 and CDR2 (germline): LGHDT, YNNKEL (reference sequence). V was cut by 2 bases and J by 5 bases, with 13 bases left in between. The CDR3 has 15 amino acids. V gene TRBV3-1 (or the pseudogene TRBV3-2) combines with J gene TRBJ2-1; D is unresolved. The sequence came from an adult who received the AZD1222 COVID-19 vaccine. This material consisted of peripheral blood, taken 28 days after the second AZD1222 dose. CDR3 DNA: TGTGCCAGCAGCCAAATAGATCGCCCCCACAATGAGCAGTTCTTC. This codes for CASSQIDRPHNEQFF.